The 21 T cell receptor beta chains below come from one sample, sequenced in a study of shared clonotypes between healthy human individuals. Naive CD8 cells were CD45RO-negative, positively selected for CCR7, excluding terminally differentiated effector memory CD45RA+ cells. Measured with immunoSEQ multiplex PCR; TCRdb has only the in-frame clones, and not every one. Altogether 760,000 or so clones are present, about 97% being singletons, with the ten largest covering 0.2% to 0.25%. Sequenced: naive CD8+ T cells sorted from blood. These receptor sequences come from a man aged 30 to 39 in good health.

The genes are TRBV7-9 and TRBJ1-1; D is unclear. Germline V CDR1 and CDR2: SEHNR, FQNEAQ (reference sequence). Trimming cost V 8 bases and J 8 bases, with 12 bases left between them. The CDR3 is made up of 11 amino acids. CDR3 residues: CASRLSREAFF. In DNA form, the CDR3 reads TGTGCCAGCCGTCTATCCCGCGAAGCTTTCTTT.

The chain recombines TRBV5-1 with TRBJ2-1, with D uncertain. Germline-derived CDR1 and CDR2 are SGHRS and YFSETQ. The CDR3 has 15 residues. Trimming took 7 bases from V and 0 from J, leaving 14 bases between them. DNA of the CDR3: TGCGCCAGCGATCAGGACGGAAGCTCCTACAATGAGCAGTTCTTC. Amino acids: CASDQDGSSYNEQFF.

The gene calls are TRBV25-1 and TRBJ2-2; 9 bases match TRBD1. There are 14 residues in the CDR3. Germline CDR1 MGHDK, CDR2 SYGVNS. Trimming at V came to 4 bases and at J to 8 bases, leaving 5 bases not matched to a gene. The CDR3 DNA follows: TGTGCCAGCAGTGGATGGGACAGGGAAGGGGAGCTGTTTTTT. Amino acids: CASSGWDREGELFF. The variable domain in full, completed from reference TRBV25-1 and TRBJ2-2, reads EADIYQTPRYLVIGTGKKITLECSQTMGHDKMYWYQQDPGMELHLIHYSYGVNSTEKGDLSSESTVSRIRTEHFPLTLESARPSHTSQYLCASSGWDREGELFFGEGSRLTVL.

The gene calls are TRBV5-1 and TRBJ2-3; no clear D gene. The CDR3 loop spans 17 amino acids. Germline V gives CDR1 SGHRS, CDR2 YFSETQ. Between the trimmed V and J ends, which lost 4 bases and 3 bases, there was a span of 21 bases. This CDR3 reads CASSQPQRLVATDTQYF. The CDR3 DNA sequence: TGCGCCAGCAGCCAACCCCAACGGCTTGTCGCAACAGATACGCAGTATTTT.

This CDR3 is CASSAGQLYEQYF. The CDR3 DNA sequence: TGTGCCAGCAGCGCGGGACAGCTCTACGAGCAGTACTTC. This chain joins TRBV7-8 and TRBJ2-7, with D possibly matching TRBD1 (7 bases). V was cut by 5 bases and J by 3 bases, with 11 bases left in between. This CDR3 spans 13 amino acids. Looked up from germline, CDR1 is SGHVS and CDR2 is FQNEAQ.

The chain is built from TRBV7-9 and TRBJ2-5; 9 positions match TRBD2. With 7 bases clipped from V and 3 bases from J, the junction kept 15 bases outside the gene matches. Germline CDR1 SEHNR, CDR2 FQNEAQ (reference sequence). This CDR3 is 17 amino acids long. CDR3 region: CASTTNRLADKEETQYF. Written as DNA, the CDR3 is TGTGCCAGCACCACAAACAGACTAGCGGACAAAGAAGAGACCCAGTACTTC.

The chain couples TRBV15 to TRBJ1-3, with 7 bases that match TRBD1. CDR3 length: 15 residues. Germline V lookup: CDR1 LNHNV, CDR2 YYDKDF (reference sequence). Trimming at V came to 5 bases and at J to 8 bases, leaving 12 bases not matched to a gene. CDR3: CATSSKGAGGHTIYF. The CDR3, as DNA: TGTGCCACCAGCTCTAAGGGGGCAGGGGGTCACACCATATATTTT.

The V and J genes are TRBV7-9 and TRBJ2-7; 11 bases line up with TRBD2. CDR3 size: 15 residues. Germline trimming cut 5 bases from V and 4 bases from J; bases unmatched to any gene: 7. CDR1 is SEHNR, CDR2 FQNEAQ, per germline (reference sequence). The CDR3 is CASSTTSGTPYEQYF. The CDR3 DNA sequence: TGTGCCAGCAGCACGACTAGCGGGACCCCTTACGAGCAGTACTTC.

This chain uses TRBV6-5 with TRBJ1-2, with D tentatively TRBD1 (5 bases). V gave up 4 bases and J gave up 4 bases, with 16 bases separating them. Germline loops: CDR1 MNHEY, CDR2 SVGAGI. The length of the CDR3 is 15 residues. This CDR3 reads CASSSQGSSFYGYTF. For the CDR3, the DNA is TGTGCCAGCAGTTCCCAGGGATCTAGCTTCTATGGCTACACCTTC.

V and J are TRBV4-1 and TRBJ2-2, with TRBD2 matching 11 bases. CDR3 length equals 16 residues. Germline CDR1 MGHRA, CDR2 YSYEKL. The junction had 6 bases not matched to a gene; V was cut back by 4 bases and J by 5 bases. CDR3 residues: CASSPLAGVSTGELFF. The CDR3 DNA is TGCGCCAGCAGCCCACTAGCGGGAGTTAGTACCGGGGAGCTGTTTTTT.

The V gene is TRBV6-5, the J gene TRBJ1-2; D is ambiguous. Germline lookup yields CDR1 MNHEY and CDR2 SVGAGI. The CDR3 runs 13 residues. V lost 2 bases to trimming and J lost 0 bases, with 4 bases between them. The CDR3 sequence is CASSYAANYGYTF. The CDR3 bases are TGTGCCAGCAGTTACGCGGCTAACTATGGCTACACCTTC.

DNA for the CDR3: TGCGCCAGCAGGCCCCTCGGAATCGAAGCTTTCTTT. It encodes CASRPLGIEAFF. The rearrangement uses TRBV4-1 and TRBJ1-1, with unresolved D. CDR1 and CDR2 from the germline V gene are MGHRA and YSYEKL. The CDR3 covers 12 residues. V was trimmed by 6 bases and J by 8 bases, leaving 13 bases between them.

Here the CDR3 reads CASSSQGGELFF. CDR3 nucleotide sequence: TGTGCCAGCAGCTCTCAGGGCGGGGAGCTGTTTTTT. The chain uses TRBV11-3 and TRBJ2-2; weak D call: TRBD1 (5 bases). Trimming took 4 bases from V and 7 from J, leaving 7 bases between them. The CDR3 is 12 amino acids. The germline V gene has CDR1 SGHNT and CDR2 YENEEA.

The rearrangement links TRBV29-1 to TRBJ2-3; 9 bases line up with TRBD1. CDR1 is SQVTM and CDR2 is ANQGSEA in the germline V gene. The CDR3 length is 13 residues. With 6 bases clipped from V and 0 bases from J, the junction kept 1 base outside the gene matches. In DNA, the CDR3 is TGCAGCGTGGACAGGGGCAGCACAGATACGCAGTATTTT. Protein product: CSVDRGSTDTQYF.

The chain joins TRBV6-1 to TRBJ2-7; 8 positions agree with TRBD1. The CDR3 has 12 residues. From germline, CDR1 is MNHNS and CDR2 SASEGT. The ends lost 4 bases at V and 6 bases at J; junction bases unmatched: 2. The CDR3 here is CASSVGTGEQYF. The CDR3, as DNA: TGTGCCAGCAGTGTAGGGACAGGCGAGCAGTACTTC.

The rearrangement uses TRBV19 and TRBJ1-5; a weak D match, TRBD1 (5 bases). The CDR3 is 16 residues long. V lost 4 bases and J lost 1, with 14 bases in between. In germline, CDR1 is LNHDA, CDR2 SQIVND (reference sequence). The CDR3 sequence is CASSTPGGVSNQPQHF. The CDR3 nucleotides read TGTGCCAGTAGTACCCCGGGGGGGGTGAGCAATCAGCCCCAGCATTTT.

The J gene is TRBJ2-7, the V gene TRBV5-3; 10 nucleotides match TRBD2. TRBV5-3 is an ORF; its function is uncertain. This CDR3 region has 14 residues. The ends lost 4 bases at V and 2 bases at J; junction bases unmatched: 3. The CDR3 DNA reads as TGTGCCAGAAGCATAGGGACTAGCGCCTACGAGCAGTACTTC. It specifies CARSIGTSAYEQYF.

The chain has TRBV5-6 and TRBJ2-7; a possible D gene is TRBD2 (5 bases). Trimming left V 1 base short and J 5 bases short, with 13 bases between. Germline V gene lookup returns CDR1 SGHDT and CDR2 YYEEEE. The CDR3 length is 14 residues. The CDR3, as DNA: TGTGCCAGCAGCTTGTTTTTGAGGGCACACGAGCAGTACTTC. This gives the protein CASSLFLRAHEQYF.

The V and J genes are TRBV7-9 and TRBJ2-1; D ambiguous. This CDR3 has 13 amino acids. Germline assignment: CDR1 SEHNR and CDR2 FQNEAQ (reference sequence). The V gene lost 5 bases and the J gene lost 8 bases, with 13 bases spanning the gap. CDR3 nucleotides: TGTGCCAGCAGCCCACGTGGGGTTGATGAGCAGTTCTTC. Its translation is CASSPRGVDEQFF.

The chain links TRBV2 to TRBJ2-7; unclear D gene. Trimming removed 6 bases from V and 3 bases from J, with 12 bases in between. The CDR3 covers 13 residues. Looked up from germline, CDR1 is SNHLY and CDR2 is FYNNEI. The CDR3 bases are TGTGCCAGCAGATACAGTCGAGTCTACGAGCAGTACTTC. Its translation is CASRYSRVYEQYF.

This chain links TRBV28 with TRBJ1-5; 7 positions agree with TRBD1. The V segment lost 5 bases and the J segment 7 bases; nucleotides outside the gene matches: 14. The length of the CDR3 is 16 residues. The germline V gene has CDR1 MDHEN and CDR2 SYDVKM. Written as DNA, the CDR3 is TGTGCCAGCAGTAAGGGGACAGTAGTTTTTATGCAGCCCCAGCATTTT. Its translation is CASSKGTVVFMQPQHF.